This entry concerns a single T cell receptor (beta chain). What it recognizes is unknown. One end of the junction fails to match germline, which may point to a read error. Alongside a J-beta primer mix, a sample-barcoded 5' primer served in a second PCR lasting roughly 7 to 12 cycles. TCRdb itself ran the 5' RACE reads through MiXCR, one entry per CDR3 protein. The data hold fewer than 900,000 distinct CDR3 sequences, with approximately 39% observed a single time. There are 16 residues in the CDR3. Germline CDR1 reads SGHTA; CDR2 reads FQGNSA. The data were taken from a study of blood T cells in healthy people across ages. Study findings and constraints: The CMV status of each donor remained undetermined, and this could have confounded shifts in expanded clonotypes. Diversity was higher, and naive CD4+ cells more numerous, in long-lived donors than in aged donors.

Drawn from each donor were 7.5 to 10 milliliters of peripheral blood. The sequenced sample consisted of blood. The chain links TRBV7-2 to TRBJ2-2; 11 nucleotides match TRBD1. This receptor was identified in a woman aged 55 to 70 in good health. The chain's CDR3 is CACSQTGTGGTGELFF. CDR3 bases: TGTGCCTGCAGCCAAACCGGGACAGGGGGGACCGGGGAGCTGTTTTTT.